This TCR beta chain was recorded in a study of OX40 agonist ivuxolimab in advanced cancers. Germline V gives CDR1 MNHEY, CDR2 SMNVEV (reference sequence). CDR3 size: 19 residues. V dropped 0 bases and J dropped 7; count of bases not matched to a gene: 15. To note about this clone: The antigen is unknown.

TCRdb's table, derived via immunoSEQ multiplex PCR, lists solely in-frame clones and lacks some. Here the sample spans 55,000 to 65,000 clones, around 87% being singletons. Study-level findings and limits: At 0.1 to 3.0 mg/kg and by week 6, clonal expansion occurred in CD4+ and CD8+ blood T cells.

The rearrangement joins TRBV27 to TRBJ1-2, with 12 bases matching TRBD1. This specimen was CD4+ or CD8+ T cells sorted from blood, taken in a trial of the OX40 agonist ivuxolimab. The origin of this receptor is an adult with an advanced solid tumor such as melanoma, head and neck, liver or kidney cancer. CDR3 region: CASSLSALGDRGRVVGYTF. The CDR3, as DNA: TGTGCCAGCAGTTTATCAGCCTTGGGGGACAGGGGGCGCGTTGTTGGCTACACCTTC.